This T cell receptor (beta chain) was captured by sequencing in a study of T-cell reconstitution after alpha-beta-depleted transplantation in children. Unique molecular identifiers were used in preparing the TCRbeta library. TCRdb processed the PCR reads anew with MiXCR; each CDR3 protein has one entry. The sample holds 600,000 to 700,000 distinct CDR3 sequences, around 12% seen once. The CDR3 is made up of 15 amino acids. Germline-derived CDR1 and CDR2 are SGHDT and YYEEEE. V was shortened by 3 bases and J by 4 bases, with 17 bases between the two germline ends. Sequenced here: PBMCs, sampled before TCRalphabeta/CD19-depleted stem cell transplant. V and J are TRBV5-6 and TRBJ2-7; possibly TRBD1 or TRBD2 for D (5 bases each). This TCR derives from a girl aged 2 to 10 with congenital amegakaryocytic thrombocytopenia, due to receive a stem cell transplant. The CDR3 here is CASSSTGPSVYEQYF. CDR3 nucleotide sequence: TGTGCCAGCAGCTCGACGGGACCCAGCGTTTACGAGCAGTACTTC.